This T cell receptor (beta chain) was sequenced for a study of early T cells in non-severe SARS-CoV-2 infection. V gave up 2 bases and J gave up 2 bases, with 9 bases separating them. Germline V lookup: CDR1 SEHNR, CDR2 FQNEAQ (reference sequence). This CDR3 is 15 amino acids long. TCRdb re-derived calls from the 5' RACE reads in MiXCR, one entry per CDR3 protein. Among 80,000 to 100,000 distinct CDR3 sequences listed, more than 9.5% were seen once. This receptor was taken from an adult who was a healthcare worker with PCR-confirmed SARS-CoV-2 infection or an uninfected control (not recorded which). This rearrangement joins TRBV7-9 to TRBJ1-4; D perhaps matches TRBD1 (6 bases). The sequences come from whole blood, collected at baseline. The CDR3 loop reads CASSLQGGTNEKLFF. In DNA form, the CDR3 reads TGTGCCAGCAGCTTACAAGGGGGGACTAATGAAAAACTGTTTTTT.